What follows are 6 T cell receptor beta chains derived from one specimen sequenced in a study of T cell changes during pregnancy in multiple sclerosis. Some clones are missing from TCRdb's copy, which holds only in-frame ones; the method was immunoSEQ multiplex PCR. The sample lists 75,000 to 95,000 clones; less than 95% were seen once. Specimen: peripheral blood, collected before pregnancy. These receptors came from a female donor with multiple sclerosis, enrolled in a pregnancy study.

The V call is TRBV2, the J call TRBJ2-1, with 11 bases fitting TRBD2. V was clipped by 3 bases and J by 1 base; unmatched bases: 14. Germline V CDR1 and CDR2: SNHLY, FYNNEI. This CDR3 is 20 amino acids long. This CDR3 reads CASSEEALAGGPFSYNEQFF. For the CDR3, the DNA is TGTGCCAGCAGTGAGGAGGCGTTAGCGGGGGGGCCGTTTTCCTACAATGAGCAGTTCTTC.

The chain links TRBV19 to TRBJ1-5; D possibly corresponds to TRBD1 (5 bases). Germline CDR1 and CDR2: LNHDA and SQIVND (reference sequence). V was cut by 8 bases and J by 2 bases, with 13 bases left in between. The CDR3 has 14 amino acids. CDR3: CASRDSSGNQPQHF. CDR3 coding DNA: TGTGCCAGTCGAGACAGTTCGGGCAATCAGCCCCAGCATTTT.

The CDR3 region is CASSTVTDTQYF. CDR3 nucleotides: TGTGCCAGTTCGACAGTAACAGATACGCAGTATTTT. This chain links TRBV18 with TRBJ2-3, with TRBD1 as a possible D gene (5 bases). Trimming shortened V by 9 bases and J by 3 bases, and 10 bases separated the two germline ends. The CDR3 length is 12 residues. The germline V gene encodes CDR1 KGHSH and CDR2 LQKENI.

The chain recombines TRBV9 with TRBJ1-2; 8 bases fit TRBD1. This CDR3 spans 15 amino acids. From germline, CDR1 is SGDLS and CDR2 YYNGEE. V was clipped by 0 bases and J by 2 bases; unmatched bases: 3. The CDR3 loop is CASSVGSGGNYGYTF. The CDR3 DNA sequence: TGTGCCAGCAGCGTAGGCTCAGGGGGCAACTATGGCTACACCTTC.

The chain joins TRBV10-2 to TRBJ2-1, with TRBD2 matching 10 bases. V shed 2 bases, J shed 7 bases, and the junction held 14 bases outside the gene matches. Germline CDR1 and CDR2: WSHSY and SAAADI. The CDR3 spans 18 residues. The CDR3 protein is CASSEVDFSGRYENEQFF. The CDR3 region has the DNA TGCGCCAGCAGTGAGGTAGACTTTAGCGGGAGGTATGAAAATGAGCAGTTCTTC.

As DNA, the CDR3 is TGTGCCACCAGCAGAGGGGCAACAGGCGACTACGAGCAGTACTTC. As protein: CATSRGATGDYEQYF. This chain joins TRBV15 and TRBJ2-7, with a possible D match to TRBD1 (5 bases). Trimming stripped 1 base from V and 3 bases from J, with 13 bases between. Germline CDR1 reads LNHNV; CDR2 reads YYDKDF (reference sequence). This CDR3 has 15 residues.